This T cell receptor (beta chain) was observed in a study of T-cell reconstitution after alpha-beta-depleted transplantation in children (dated by TCRdb to about 2016). About the investigation overall: T-cell immune reconstitution after TCRalphabeta/CD19-depleted allogeneic hematopoietic cell transplantation in children was quantitatively tracked in the study by means of TCR repertoire profiling.

General conclusions and limits of the study: About two months after transplant, the apparently early recovery of alphabetaT-cell counts reportedly depended on just several hundred clones that had expanded rapidly and came from non-depleted graft cells. The frequencies of hyperexpanded clones fell over the following months, and after one year, T-cell counts and TCRbeta diversity were mostly attributed to newly produced T cells. In some patients, the high TCRbeta diversity seen at day 60 was put down to recipient T cells and intrathymic progenitors that had survived conditioning.

What the treatment or condition label conveys for this sample: allogeneic hematopoietic cell transplantation with graft depleted of TCRalphabeta T cells and CD19 B cells. The children who served as transplant recipients had been given grafts of TCRalphabeta/CD19-depleted allogeneic hematopoietic cells. Library preparation employed PCR. Data came from an Illumina HiSeq 2500. To normalize quantification of the TCRbeta repertoire, the TCR libraries were built with molecular barcoding that relied on unique molecular identifiers. TCRdb reprocessed the public reads (quality trimming at Q25 with fastp, clone calling with MiXCR) and kept in-frame beta chains. When rows share a CDR3 protein, they turn into one entry using the most common DNA and genes. The table for this sample lists 700,000 to 850,000 distinct CDR3 sequences; around 15% of them were counted only once. The ten biggest clones cover approximately 5% of the sample.

This clonotype was detected only a few times. Its recognized antigen is unknown. No base quality information exists; no much larger clone differs at one position. V lost 1 base and J lost 2 bases; the stretch between them is 7 bases long. Measured from the cysteine to the phenylalanine, the CDR3 is 13 residues long. The retained sequence is limited to the CDR3, 39 bases, with the frame set at the first base. CDR1 and CDR2, looked up from the germline V gene, are SGHRS and YFSETQ. The sequence came from a male patient between 5 and 17 years old who had a stem cell transplant for acute lymphoblastic leukemia, so the T cells may come from the graft donor. The rearranged segments are TRBV5-1 and TRBJ2-7; no confident D gene assignment can be made. The material was PBMCs, mostly from graft donor cells, obtained 360 days after TCRalphabeta/CD19-depleted stem cell transplant. The CDR3 here reads CASSLFIPYEQYF. The DNA is TGCGCCAGCAGCTTGTTTATCCCCTACGAGCAGTACTTC.